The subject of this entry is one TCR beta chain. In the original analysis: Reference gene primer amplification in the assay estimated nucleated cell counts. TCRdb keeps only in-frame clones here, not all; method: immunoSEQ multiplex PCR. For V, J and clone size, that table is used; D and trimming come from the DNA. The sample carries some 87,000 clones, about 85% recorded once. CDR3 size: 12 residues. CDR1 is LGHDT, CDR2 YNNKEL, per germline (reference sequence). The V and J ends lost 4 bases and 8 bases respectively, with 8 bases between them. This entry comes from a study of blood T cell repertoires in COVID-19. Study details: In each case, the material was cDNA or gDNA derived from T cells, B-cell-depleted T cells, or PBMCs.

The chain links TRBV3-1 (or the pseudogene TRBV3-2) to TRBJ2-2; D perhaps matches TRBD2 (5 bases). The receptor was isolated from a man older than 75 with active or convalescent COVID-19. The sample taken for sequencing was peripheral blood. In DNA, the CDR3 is TGTGCCAGCAGCCGAGCGGTAGGGGAGCTGTTTTTT. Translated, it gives CASSRAVGELFF.